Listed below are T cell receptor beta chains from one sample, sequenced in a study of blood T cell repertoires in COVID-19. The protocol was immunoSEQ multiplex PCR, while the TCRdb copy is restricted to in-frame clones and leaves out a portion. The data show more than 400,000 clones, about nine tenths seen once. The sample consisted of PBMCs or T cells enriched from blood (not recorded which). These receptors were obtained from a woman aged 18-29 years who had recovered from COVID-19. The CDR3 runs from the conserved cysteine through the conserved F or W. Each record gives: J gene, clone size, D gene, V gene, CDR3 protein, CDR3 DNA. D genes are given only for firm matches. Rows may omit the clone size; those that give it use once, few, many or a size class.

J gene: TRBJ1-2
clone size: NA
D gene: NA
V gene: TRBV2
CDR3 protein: CASSLELGARYGYTF
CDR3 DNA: TGTGCCAGCAGCCTGGAGCTCGGAGCCAGATATGGCTACACCTTC

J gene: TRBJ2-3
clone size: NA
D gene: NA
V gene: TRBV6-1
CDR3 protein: CASSEGARTDTQYF
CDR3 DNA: TGTGCCAGCAGTGAAGGGGCCCGCACAGATACGCAGTATTTT

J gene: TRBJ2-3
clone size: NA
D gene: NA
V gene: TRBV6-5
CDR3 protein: CASSSTYTQYF
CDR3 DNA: TGTGCCAGCAGTTCGACATATACGCAGTATTTT

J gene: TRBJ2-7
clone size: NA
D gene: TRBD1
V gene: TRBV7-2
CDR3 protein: CASGRQGTHEQYF
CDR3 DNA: TGTGCCAGCGGACGACAGGGTACCCACGAGCAGTACTTC

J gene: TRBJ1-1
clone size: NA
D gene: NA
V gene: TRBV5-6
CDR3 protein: CASSWAVQGNTEAFF
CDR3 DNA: TGTGCCAGCAGCTGGGCCGTACAGGGGAACACTGAAGCTTTCTTT

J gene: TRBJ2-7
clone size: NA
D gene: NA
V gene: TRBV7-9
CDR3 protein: CASSLEIREQYF
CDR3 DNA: TGTGCCAGCAGCTTAGAAATTCGCGAGCAGTACTTC

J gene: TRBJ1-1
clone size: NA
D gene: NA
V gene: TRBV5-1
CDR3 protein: CASSLQGTPEAFF
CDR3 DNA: TGCGCCAGCAGCTTGCAGGGTACCCCTGAAGCTTTCTTT

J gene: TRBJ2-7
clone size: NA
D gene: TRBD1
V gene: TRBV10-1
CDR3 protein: CASSESIWTGHEQYF
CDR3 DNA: TGCGCCAGCAGTGAGTCGATTTGGACAGGCCACGAGCAGTACTTC

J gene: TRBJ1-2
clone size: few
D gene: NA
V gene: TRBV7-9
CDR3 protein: CASSSAGGFEYGYTF
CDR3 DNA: TGTGCCAGCAGCTCCGCGGGGGGCTTCGAGTATGGCTACACCTTC

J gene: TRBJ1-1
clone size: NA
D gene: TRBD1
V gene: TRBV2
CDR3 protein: CASSLRQGDTEAFF
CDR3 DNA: TGTGCCAGCAGCCTAAGACAGGGAGACACTGAAGCTTTCTTT

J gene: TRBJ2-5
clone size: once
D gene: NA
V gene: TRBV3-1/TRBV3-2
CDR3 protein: CASSQVRGAQETQYF
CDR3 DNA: TGTGCCAGCAGCCAAGTACGCGGGGCCCAAGAGACCCAGTACTTC

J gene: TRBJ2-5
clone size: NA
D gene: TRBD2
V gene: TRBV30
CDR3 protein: CAWSASGGALETQYF
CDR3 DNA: TGTGCCTGGAGTGCCAGCGGGGGGGCCTTAGAGACCCAGTACTTC

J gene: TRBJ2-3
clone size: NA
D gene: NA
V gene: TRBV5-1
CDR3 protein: CASSLIGTDTQYF
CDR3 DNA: TGCGCCAGCAGCTTGATAGGCACAGATACGCAGTATTTT

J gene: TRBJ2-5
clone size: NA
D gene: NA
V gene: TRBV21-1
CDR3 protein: CASSRQGVKETQYF
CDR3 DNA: TGTGCCAGCAGCCGACAGGGGGTAAAAGAGACCCAGTACTTC

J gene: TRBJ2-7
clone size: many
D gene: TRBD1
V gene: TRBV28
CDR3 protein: CASSSARQGLDEQYF
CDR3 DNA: TGTGCCAGCTCATCAGCGAGACAGGGCTTGGACGAGCAGTACTTC